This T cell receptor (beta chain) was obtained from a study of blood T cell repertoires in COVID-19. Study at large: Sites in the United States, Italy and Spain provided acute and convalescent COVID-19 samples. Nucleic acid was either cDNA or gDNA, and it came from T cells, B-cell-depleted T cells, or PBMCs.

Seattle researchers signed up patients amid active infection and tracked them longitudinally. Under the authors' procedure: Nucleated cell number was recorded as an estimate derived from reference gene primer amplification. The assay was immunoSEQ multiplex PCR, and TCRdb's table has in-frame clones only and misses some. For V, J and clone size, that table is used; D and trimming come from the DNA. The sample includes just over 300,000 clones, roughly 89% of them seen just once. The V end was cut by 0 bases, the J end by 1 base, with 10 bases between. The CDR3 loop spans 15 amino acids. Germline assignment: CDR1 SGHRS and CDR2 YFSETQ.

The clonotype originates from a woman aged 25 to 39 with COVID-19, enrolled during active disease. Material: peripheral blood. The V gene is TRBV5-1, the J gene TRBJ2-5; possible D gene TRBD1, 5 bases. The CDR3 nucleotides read TGCGCCAGCAGCTTGGATCCAGGGCGCCAAGAGACCCAGTACTTC. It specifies CASSLDPGRQETQYF.